This T cell receptor beta chain is drawn from a study of blood T cell repertoires in COVID-19. This CDR3 spans 10 amino acids. V gave up 4 bases and J gave up 3 bases, with 4 bases separating them. CDR1 is DFQATT, CDR2 SNEGSKA, per germline (reference sequence). The method was immunoSEQ multiplex PCR; TCRdb's version includes in-frame clones alone and lacks a portion of them. The table has some 220,000 clones, approximately 80% seen once. The sequence came from a human donor in a cohort sampled during active COVID-19. Specimen: peripheral blood. The gene calls are TRBV20-1 and TRBJ2-7; D is unclear. This chain's CDR3 is CSATVYEQYF. The CDR3 DNA sequence: TGCAGTGCTACAGTCTACGAGCAGTACTTC.